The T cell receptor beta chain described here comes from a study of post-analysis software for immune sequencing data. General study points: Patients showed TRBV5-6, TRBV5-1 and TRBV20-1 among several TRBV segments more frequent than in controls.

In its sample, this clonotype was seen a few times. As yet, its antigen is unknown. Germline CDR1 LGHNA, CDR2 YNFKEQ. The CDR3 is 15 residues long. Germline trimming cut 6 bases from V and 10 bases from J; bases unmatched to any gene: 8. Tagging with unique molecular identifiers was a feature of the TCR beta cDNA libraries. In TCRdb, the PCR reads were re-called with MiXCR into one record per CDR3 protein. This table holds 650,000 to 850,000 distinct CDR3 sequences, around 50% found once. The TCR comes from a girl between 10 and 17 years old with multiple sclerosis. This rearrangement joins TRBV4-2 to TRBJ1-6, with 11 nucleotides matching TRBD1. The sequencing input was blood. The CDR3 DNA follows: TGTGCCAGCAGACACCGGGACAGGGGGGAATCACCCCTCCACTTT. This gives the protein CASRHRDRGESPLHF.